This T cell receptor (beta chain) was sequenced during a study of T cells after posttransplantation cyclophosphamide. Produced via immunoSEQ multiplex PCR; TCRdb's table is partial and in-frame only. The sample shows about 36,000 clones, no singletons; the ten largest hold 1.2%. The CDR3 is 14 amino acids. With 3 bases removed from V and 10 bases from J, the gap between germline ends came to 21 bases. Germline CDR1 reads GTSNPN; CDR2 reads SVGIG (reference sequence). Findings and caveats of the study: Skin or GI-infiltrating T cells shared few TRB sequences with blood. Later blood repertoires were often dominated by clones from the donor CD8+ memory compartment.

This clone showed up many times. What it recognizes is unknown. The sequenced sample consisted of PBMCs. The genes are TRBV30 and TRBJ1-2, with D maybe TRBD1 (5 bases). This receptor was taken from a girl aged 5-17 years in good health, CMV-negative, and a related stem cell transplant donor. The CDR3 nucleotides read TGTGCCTGGAGCCCGCTTACCCGGGGGGTTGTCTACACCTTC. This translates into CAWSPLTRGVVYTF.